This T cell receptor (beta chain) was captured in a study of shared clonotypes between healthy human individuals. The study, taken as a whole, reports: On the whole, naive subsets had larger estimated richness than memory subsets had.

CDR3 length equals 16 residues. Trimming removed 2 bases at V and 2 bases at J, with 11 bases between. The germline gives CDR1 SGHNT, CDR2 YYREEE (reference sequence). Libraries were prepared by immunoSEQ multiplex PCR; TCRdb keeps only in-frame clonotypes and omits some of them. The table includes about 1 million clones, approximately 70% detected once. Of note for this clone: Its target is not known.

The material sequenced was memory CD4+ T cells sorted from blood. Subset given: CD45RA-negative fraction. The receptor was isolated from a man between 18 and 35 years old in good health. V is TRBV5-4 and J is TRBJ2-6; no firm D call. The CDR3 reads CASSFGLLTGANVLTF. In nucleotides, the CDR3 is TGTGCCAGCAGCTTCGGGTTACTGACTGGGGCCAACGTCCTGACTTTC. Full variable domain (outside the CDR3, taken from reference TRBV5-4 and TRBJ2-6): ETGVTQSPTHLIKTRGQQVTLRCSSQSGHNTVSWYQQALGQGPQFIFQYYREEENGRGNFPPRFSGLQFPNYSSELNVNALELDDSALYLCASSFGLLTGANVLTFGAGSRLTVL.